The rows below give T cell receptor beta chains drawn from one sample of a study of tumor-infiltrating lymphocytes in primary liver carcinoma. One entry per CDR3 protein results from TCRdb running MiXCR on the multiplex PCR reads. The table shows more than 55,000 distinct CDR3 sequences, with 70% to 85% occurring only once. The specimen was liver tumor tissue from sampling region 2. The source of these receptors is a man aged 35 to 55 with primary liver carcinoma and hepatitis B virus infection. CDR3s include the opening cysteine and the closing phenylalanine or tryptophan. D genes are given only for firm matches. Clone size is not always given. Where it is, it says once, few, many or a class for expanded clones.

J: TRBJ2-7
V: TRBV10-3
size: .
D: .
DNA: TGTGCAATCCGTGAAGCCGTGCAAGAGCAGTACTTC
CDR3: CAIREAVQEQYF

J: TRBJ2-7
V: TRBV11-3
size: .
D: .
DNA: TGTGCCAGCAGCATAACACCCTTCGGCGAGCAGTACTTC
CDR3: CASSITPFGEQYF

J: TRBJ1-2
V: TRBV5-1
size: once
D: TRBD1
DNA: TGCCCCAGCAGGGGGGCCCCTAACTATGGCTACACCTTC
CDR3: CPSRGAPNYGYTF

J: TRBJ2-1
V: TRBV6-2/TRBV6-3
size: .
D: TRBD2
DNA: TGTGCTAGCAGTCTACACCTTGGGACTAGCCTAGGTGAGCAACTCTTC
CDR3: CASSLHLGTSLGEQLF

J: TRBJ1-6
V: TRBV11-1
size: .
D: .
DNA: TGTGCCAGCAGACGTACACTGGTTTCACCCCTCCACTTT
CDR3: CASRRTLVSPLHF

J: TRBJ1-5
V: TRBV12-3/TRBV12-4
size: .
D: .
DNA: TGTGCCAGCAGTAGTACAGGGAGCAATCAGCTCCAGCATTTT
CDR3: CASSSTGSNQLQHF

J: TRBJ2-5
V: TRBV11-2
size: .
D: .
DNA: TGTGCCAGCAGCTTGGGAACGGGCAGTCTAGAGACCCAGTATTTC
CDR3: CASSLGTGSLETQYF

J: TRBJ1-2
V: TRBV12-3/TRBV12-4
size: .
D: .
DNA: TGTGCGAGCAGTCTCGGGAGAGGGCCCTATGGCTACACCTTC
CDR3: CASSLGRGPYGYTF

J: TRBJ2-4
V: TRBV29-1
size: .
D: .
DNA: TGCAGCGTTGAAAAGGCGGTTCTAGCCAAAAACATTCAGTACTTC
CDR3: CSVEKAVLAKNIQYF

J: TRBJ2-3
V: TRBV30
size: many
D: TRBD2
DNA: TGTGCCTGGAGTGTTTTAGCGGGAGAGTCAGATACGCAGTATTTT
CDR3: CAWSVLAGESDTQYF

J: TRBJ2-2
V: TRBV6-5
size: .
D: .
DNA: TGTGCCAGCAGTTACTCCAGTATTACCGGGGATCTGTTTTTT
CDR3: CASSYSSITGDLFF

J: TRBJ1-2
V: TRBV6-1
size: .
D: TRBD1
DNA: TGTGCCAGCAGTACGGGACAGTCATATGGCTACACCTTC
CDR3: CASSTGQSYGYTF

J: TRBJ2-5
V: TRBV29-1
size: .
D: .
DNA: TGCAGCGTTGCATTGGGCGTGGAGACCCAGTACTTC
CDR3: CSVALGVETQYF

J: TRBJ2-1
V: TRBV11-2
size: .
D: .
DNA: TGTGCCTGCAGCTTATACAGGCTAGTTAGAGAGCAGTTCTTC
CDR3: CACSLYRLVREQFF

J: TRBJ1-2
V: TRBV5-5
size: .
D: .
DNA: TGTGCCAGCAGCACTATACAGGGTGGATATGGCTACACCTTC
CDR3: CASSTIQGGYGYTF

J: TRBJ2-1
V: TRBV12-5
size: many
D: .
DNA: TGTGCTAGTGGTTTGGGACACTCCTACAATGAGCAGTTCTTC
CDR3: CASGLGHSYNEQFF

J: TRBJ1-2
V: TRBV29-1
size: .
D: .
DNA: TGCAGCGTGTGGGACCCGGGCCAGGAGTATGGCTATACCTTC
CDR3: CSVWDPGQEYGYTF

J: TRBJ1-2
V: TRBV11-1
size: .
D: .
DNA: TGTGCCAGTAGCTTCAAGGGATTAGGCTATGGCTACACCTTC
CDR3: CASSFKGLGYGYTF

J: TRBJ2-3
V: TRBV4-1
size: many
D: TRBD1
DNA: TGCGCCAGCAGCCAAGATCCCCCCCTGGGACAGGGTAGCACAGATACGCAGTATTTT
CDR3: CASSQDPPLGQGSTDTQYF

J: TRBJ1-2
V: TRBV6-2/TRBV6-3
size: .
D: .
DNA: TGTGCCAGCGGGGGAGACGGCTGTGGCTACACCTTC
CDR3: CASGGDGCGYTF

J: TRBJ1-1
V: TRBV19
size: many
D: TRBD1
DNA: TGTGCCAGTAGTATCGGGCAGGGGGTAAGGACTGAAGCTTTCTTT
CDR3: CASSIGQGVRTEAFF

J: TRBJ1-5
V: TRBV5-5
size: .
D: .
DNA: TGTGCGAGCAGCTTAACGGGGTCGGAGCCCCAGCATTTT
CDR3: CASSLTGSEPQHF

J: TRBJ2-2
V: TRBV4-2
size: .
D: TRBD2
DNA: TGTGCCAGCAGCCAAGCGCTAGCGGGAGGGTTAGCGAAGACCGGGGAGTTGTTTTTT
CDR3: CASSQALAGGLAKTGELFF

J: TRBJ2-1
V: TRBV11-2
size: few
D: TRBD2
DNA: TGTGCCAGCAGCTACGGAACTAGCGGGGGATACAATGAGCAGTTCTTC
CDR3: CASSYGTSGGYNEQFF

J: TRBJ1-1
V: TRBV6-6
size: .
D: .
DNA: TGTGCCAGGAGCAGATCGGGGAGCACGGAAGCTTTCTTT
CDR3: CARSRSGSTEAFF

J: TRBJ2-3
V: TRBV4-2
size: .
D: .
DNA: TGTGCCAGCAGCCAAGAGAGGCGAAAGGCCCACCAGGATACGCAGTATTTT
CDR3: CASSQERRKAHQDTQYF

J: TRBJ2-7
V: TRBV28
size: .
D: .
DNA: TGTGCCAGCAGTTTTTTCGGAGTAGCGGAAGGGCGAATCTCCTACGAGCAGTACTTC
CDR3: CASSFFGVAEGRISYEQYF

J: TRBJ2-5
V: TRBV11-2
size: .
D: .
DNA: TGTGCCAGCAGCTTTAACAGGGTCCAGGGAGAGACCCAGTACTTC
CDR3: CASSFNRVQGETQYF

J: TRBJ2-3
V: TRBV2
size: many
D: TRBD2
DNA: TGTGCCAGCAGTGGGACTAGCGGGCGAAATACGCAGTATTTT
CDR3: CASSGTSGRNTQYF

J: TRBJ1-6
V: TRBV6-6
size: .
D: .
DNA: TGTGCCGGCACTCTATCCGGAACAGGTCATCATAATTCACCCCTCCACTTT
CDR3: CAGTLSGTGHHNSPLHF

J: TRBJ2-3
V: TRBV4-2
size: .
D: .
DNA: TGTGGCAGCAGCCAAGACCCAACCCTAAGGGGAGATACGCAGTATTTT
CDR3: CGSSQDPTLRGDTQYF

J: TRBJ2-1
V: TRBV5-4
size: .
D: .
DNA: TGTGCCAGCAGCTTGGAAGGCAGGGGAGGAGAGTATTTCTTC
CDR3: CASSLEGRGGEYFF

J: TRBJ2-7
V: TRBV6-2/TRBV6-3
size: .
D: .
DNA: TGTGCCAGCAGAATCGGGGATAAGCAGTACTTC
CDR3: CASRIGDKQYF

J: TRBJ2-7
V: TRBV11-2
size: once
D: .
DNA: TGTGCCAGCTGCCAAGGGACGGGGAGAACCTACGAGCAGTATTTC
CDR3: CASCQGTGRTYEQYF

J: TRBJ2-7
V: TRBV7-8
size: .
D: .
DNA: TGTGCCAGCGGCCTGGGCCTTGTGGAGGAGCAGTACTTC
CDR3: CASGLGLVEEQYF

J: TRBJ2-7
V: TRBV11-2
size: few
D: .
DNA: TGTGCCAGCAGCTCTAGCAGGAACTCCTATGAGCAGTACTTC
CDR3: CASSSSRNSYEQYF

J: TRBJ2-1
V: TRBV11-2
size: .
D: TRBD2
DNA: TGTGCCAGCAGCTTAGGGGTTAGCGGGAGTGTCTTCAATGAGCAGTTCTTC
CDR3: CASSLGVSGSVFNEQFF

J: TRBJ2-7
V: TRBV11-2
size: .
D: .
DNA: TGTGCCCGCAGCCAAGGGACATGGAGAACCTACGAACAGTACTTC
CDR3: CARSQGTWRTYEQYF

J: TRBJ2-5
V: TRBV21-1
size: .
D: .
DNA: TGTGCCAGCAGCGTCAAGGTCCTGGGCCAAGAGACCCAGTACTTC
CDR3: CASSVKVLGQETQYF

J: TRBJ1-3
V: TRBV12-3/TRBV12-4
size: once
D: .
DNA: TGTGCCAGTAGTCCTGTTAGCTCTGGAAACACCACATATTTT
CDR3: CASSPVSSGNTTYF

J: TRBJ2-7
V: TRBV11-2
size: .
D: .
DNA: TGTGCCAGCAGCCCACCTCGGACCTGTAGAGGCGAGCAATACTTC
CDR3: CASSPPRTCRGEQYF

J: TRBJ2-1
V: TRBV6-1
size: once
D: .
DNA: TGTGCCAGAGGGGTTGGTGAGCAGTTATTC
CDR3: CARGVGEQLF

J: TRBJ2-5
V: TRBV6-6
size: .
D: .
DNA: TGTGCCAGCAGTTACGATTTCGGGAGCGAGACCCAGTACTTT
CDR3: CASSYDFGSETQYF

J: TRBJ2-7
V: TRBV6-5
size: .
D: TRBD2
DNA: TGCACAAGCAGTTACGCGGGAGAGCTAGGCGAGCAGTACTTC
CDR3: CTSSYAGELGEQYF

J: TRBJ2-3
V: TRBV11-3
size: .
D: .
DNA: TGTGCCAGTAGCTTGGGCTCCGTAAAGGGCACAGATACGCAGTACTTT
CDR3: CASSLGSVKGTDTQYF

J: TRBJ2-1
V: TRBV4-1
size: once
D: TRBD2
DNA: TGCGCCAGCAGCCAAGGAGGGACTAGGCACAAAGAGCAGTTCTTC
CDR3: CASSQGGTRHKEQFF

J: TRBJ2-7
V: TRBV7-9
size: .
D: .
DNA: TGTGCCAGCAGCTGGGCGGGTGCGCTTAACTACGAGCAGTACTTC
CDR3: CASSWAGALNYEQYF

J: TRBJ2-1
V: TRBV14
size: .
D: .
DNA: TGTGCCAGCAGCGCGCCAGGAGACAGGTCTTACAATGAGCAGTTCTTC
CDR3: CASSAPGDRSYNEQFF

J: TRBJ2-3
V: TRBV12-3/TRBV12-4
size: .
D: TRBD2
DNA: TGTGTCAGCAGTGCAGAACTAGCGGGAGGGGCAGATACGCAATATTTT
CDR3: CVSSAELAGGADTQYF

J: TRBJ2-4
V: TRBV11-1
size: .
D: .
DNA: TGTGCCAGCAGCTTTCCCGGGACAAGCGGGATCAAAAACATTAAGTACTTC
CDR3: CASSFPGTSGIKNIKYF

J: TRBJ2-7
V: TRBV11-2
size: .
D: .
DNA: TGTGCCAGCAACATAGAGATGGCACCAAAACCCTACGAGCAGTATTTC
CDR3: CASNIEMAPKPYEQYF

J: TRBJ2-7
V: TRBV11-3
size: .
D: .
DNA: TGTGCCAGCAGCTTAGGATCACTAGGAAGCGAGCAGTACTTC
CDR3: CASSLGSLGSEQYF

J: TRBJ2-7
V: TRBV4-1
size: few
D: .
DNA: TGCGCCAGTAGCCAAGGTCAGGGCGGAACCTACGAGCATTACTTC
CDR3: CASSQGQGGTYEHYF

J: TRBJ2-5
V: TRBV11-2
size: .
D: TRBD2
DNA: TGTGCCAGAAGCAAAACCCCTGGCGGGGGGAATGAGACCCAGTACTTC
CDR3: CARSKTPGGGNETQYF

J: TRBJ2-7
V: TRBV5-4
size: .
D: TRBD1
DNA: TGTGTCAGCAGCTTGACGGGACAGGATCCCTACGAGCAGTACTTC
CDR3: CVSSLTGQDPYEQYF

J: TRBJ1-2
V: TRBV7-8
size: once
D: .
DNA: TGTGCCAGCAGCCCCGACACCCAAGGCTACAGCTTC
CDR3: CASSPDTQGYSF